The clone carrying this T cell receptor (beta chain) was observed many times. Its antigen is not identified. This sample was included in a study of naive and memory T cell subsets. Regarding the study as a whole: This RNA-based method may be sensitive to activation-related transcript changes.

A UMI-containing oligonucleotide was joined by 3' ligation to the TCR cDNA template. The CDR3 is 16 residues long. Per germline, CDR1 MNHEY and CDR2 SVGAGI. The V end lost 3 bases, the J end lost 8 bases, and 20 bases lay between the germline ends. Ligated cDNA underwent four rounds of PCR with nested alpha and beta constant region primers and SP2. TCRdb ran MiXCR on the 5' RACE reads and lists one entry per CDR3 protein. The sample records 45,000 to 55,000 distinct CDR3 sequences, 4.7% being singletons. The clonotype comes from a female donor in good health. The chain carries TRBV6-5 and TRBJ2-1; D may be TRBD1 (6 bases). CDR3: CASSYLDRLLDHEQFF. CDR3 DNA sequence: TGTGCCAGCAGTTATCTGGACAGACTCTTAGACCATGAGCAGTTCTTC.